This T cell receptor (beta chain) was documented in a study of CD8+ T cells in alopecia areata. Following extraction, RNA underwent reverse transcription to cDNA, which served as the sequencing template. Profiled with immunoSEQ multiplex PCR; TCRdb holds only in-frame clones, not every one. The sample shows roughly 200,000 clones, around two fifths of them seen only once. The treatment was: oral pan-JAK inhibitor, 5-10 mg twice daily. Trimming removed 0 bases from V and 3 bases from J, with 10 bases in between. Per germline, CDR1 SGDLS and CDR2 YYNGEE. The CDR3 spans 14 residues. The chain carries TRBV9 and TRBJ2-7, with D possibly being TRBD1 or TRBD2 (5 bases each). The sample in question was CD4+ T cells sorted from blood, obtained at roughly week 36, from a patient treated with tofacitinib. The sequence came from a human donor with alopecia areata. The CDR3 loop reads CASSVAGRNYEQYF. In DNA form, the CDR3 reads TGTGCCAGCAGCGTAGCGGGACGTAACTACGAGCAGTACTTC.